Listed here is a single T cell receptor beta chain. The naive CD8 subset, CD45RO-negative cells positively selected for CCR7, excluded terminally differentiated effector memory CD45RA+ cells. The source of the sample is a study of shared clonotypes between healthy human individuals. Assay used: immunoSEQ multiplex PCR; TCRdb lists only in-frame clones, some missing. The sample lists fewer than 1 million clones, about 96% occurring once. Trimming cost V 3 bases and J 2 bases; bases outside gene matches: 8. The germline CDR1 and CDR2 sequences are GTSNPN and SVGIG (reference sequence). The CDR3 loop spans 15 amino acids.

This clonotype was sampled from a man aged 30 to 45 in good health. V is TRBV30 and J is TRBJ2-5; 8 nucleotides match TRBD2. Sequencing was done on a sample of naive CD8+ T cells sorted from blood. For the CDR3, the DNA is TGTGCCTGGAGGGACTCGACTAGCGCACAAGAGACCCAGTACTTC. Translation gives CAWRDSTSAQETQYF. The full variable domain, in which reference TRBV30 and TRBJ2-5 provide the parts outside the CDR3, is SQTIHQWPATLVQPVGSPLSLECTVEGTSNPNLYWYRQAAGRGLQLLFYSVGIGQISSEVPQNLSASRPQDRQFILSSKKLLLSDSGFYLCAWRDSTSAQETQYFGPGTRLLVL.